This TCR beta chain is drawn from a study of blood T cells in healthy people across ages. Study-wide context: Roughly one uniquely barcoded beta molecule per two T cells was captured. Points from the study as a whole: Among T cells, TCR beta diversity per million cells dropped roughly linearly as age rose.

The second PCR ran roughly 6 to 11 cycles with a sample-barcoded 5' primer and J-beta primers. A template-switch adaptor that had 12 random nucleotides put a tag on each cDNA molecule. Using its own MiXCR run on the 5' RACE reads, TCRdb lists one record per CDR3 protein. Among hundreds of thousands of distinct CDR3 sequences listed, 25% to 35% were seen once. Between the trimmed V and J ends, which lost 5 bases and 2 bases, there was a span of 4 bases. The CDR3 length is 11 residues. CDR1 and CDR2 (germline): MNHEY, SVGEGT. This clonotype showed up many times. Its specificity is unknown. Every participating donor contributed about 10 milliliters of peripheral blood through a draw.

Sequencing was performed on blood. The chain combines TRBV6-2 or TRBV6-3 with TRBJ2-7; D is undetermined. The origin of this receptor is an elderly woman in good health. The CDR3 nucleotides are TGTGCCAGCAGTCAGCCCTACGAGCAGTACTTC. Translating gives CASSQPYEQYF.